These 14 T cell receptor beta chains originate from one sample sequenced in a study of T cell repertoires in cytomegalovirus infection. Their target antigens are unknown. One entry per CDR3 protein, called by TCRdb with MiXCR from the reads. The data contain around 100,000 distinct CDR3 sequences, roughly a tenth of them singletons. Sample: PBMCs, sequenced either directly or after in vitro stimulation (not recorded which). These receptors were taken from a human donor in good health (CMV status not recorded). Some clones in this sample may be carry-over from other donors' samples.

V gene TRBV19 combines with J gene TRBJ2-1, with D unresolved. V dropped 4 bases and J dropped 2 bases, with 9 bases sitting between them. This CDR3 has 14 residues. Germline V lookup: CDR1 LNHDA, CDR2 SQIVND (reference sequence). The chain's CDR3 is CASSSTGPYNEQFF. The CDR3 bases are TGTGCCAGTAGTAGTACGGGTCCCTACAATGAGCAGTTCTTC. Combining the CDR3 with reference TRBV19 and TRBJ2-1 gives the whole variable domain DGGITQSPKYLFRKEGQNVTLSCEQNLNHDAMYWYRQDPGQGLRLIYYSQIVNDFQKGDIAEGYSVSREKKESFPLTVTSAQKNPTAFYLCASSSTGPYNEQFFGPGTRLTVL.

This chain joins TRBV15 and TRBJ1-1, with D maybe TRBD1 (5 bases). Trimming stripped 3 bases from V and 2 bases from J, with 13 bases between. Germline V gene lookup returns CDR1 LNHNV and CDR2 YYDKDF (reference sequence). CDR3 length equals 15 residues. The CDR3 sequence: CATSSRVIGNTEAFF. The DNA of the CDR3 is TGTGCCACCAGCAGCAGGGTAATTGGAAACACTGAAGCTTTCTTT.

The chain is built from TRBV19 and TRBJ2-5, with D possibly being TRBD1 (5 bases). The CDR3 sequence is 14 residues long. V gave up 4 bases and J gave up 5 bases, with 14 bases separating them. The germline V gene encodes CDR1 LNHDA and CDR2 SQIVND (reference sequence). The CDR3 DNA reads TGTGCCAGTAGTAAGGGGTCGGCAACCGAGACCCAGTACTTC. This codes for CASSKGSATETQYF.

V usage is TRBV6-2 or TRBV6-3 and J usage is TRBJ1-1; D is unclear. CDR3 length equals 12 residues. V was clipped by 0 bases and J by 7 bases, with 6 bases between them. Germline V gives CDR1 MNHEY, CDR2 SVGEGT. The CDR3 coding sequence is TGTGCCAGCAGTTACTCCACCGTTGAAGCTTTCTTT. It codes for CASSYSTVEAFF.

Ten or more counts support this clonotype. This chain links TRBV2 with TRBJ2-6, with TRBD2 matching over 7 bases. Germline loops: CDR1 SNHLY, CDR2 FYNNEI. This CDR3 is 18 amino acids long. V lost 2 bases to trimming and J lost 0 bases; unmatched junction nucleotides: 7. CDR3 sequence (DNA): TGTGCCAGCAGTGAATCCCTAGCGGAGGTCTCTGGGGCCAACGTCCTGACTTTC. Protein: CASSESLAEVSGANVLTF.

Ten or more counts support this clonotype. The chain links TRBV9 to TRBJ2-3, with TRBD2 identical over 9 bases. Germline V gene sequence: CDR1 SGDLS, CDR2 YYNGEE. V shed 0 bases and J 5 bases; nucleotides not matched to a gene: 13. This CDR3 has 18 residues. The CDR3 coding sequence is TGTGCCAGCAGCGTAGACCCTATGCGGGAGGGCCACAGAGATACGCAGTATTTT. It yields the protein CASSVDPMREGHRDTQYF.

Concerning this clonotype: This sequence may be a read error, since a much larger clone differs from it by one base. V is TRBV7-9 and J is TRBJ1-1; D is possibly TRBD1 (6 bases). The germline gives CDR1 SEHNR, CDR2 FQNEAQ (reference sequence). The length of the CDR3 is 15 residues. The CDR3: CASSYQQGLNTESFF. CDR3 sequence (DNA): TGTGCCAGCAGCTACCAACAGGGACTGAACACTGAATCTTTCTTT.

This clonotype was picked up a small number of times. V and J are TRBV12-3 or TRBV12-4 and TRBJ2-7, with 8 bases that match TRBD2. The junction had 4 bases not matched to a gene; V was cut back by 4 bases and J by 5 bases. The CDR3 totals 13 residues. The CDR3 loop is CASSSSGRDEQYF. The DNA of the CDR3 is TGTGCCAGCAGTTCCAGCGGGAGAGACGAGCAGTACTTC.

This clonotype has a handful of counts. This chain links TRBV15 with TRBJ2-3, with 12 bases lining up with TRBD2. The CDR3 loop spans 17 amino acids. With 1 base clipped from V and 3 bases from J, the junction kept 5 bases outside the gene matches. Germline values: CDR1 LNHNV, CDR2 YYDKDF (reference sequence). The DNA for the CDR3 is TGTGCCACCAGCAGAGCCGCCGGGACTAGCGGGACAGATACGCAGTATTTT. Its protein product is CATSRAAGTSGTDTQYF.

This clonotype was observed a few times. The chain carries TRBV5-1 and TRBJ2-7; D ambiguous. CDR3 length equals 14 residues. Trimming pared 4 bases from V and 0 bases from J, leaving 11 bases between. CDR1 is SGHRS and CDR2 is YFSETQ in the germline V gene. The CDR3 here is CASSPDAASYEQYV. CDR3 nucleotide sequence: TGCGCCAGCAGCCCCGATGCGGCCTCCTACGAGCAGTACGTC.

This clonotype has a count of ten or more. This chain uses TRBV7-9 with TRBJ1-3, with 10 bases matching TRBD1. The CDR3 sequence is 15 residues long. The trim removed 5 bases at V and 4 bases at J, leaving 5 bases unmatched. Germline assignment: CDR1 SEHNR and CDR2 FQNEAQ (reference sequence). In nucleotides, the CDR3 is TGTGCCAGCAGCCGTACGACAGGGGGCGGAAACACCATATATTTT. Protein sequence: CASSRTTGGGNTIYF.

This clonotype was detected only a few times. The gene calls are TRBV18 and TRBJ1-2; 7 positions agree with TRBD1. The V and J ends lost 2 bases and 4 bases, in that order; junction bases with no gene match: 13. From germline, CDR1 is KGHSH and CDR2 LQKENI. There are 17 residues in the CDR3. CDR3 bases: TGTGCCAGCTCACCAGTTGTCAACGACAGGGAAGCCTATGGCTACACCTTC. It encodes CASSPVVNDREAYGYTF.

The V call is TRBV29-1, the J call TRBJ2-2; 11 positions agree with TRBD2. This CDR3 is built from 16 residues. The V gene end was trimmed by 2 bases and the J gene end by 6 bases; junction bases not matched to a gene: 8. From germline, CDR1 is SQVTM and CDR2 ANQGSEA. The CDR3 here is CSVELAGGRRPGELFF. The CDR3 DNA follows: TGCAGCGTTGAACTAGCGGGAGGTCGGAGACCCGGGGAGCTGTTTTTT.

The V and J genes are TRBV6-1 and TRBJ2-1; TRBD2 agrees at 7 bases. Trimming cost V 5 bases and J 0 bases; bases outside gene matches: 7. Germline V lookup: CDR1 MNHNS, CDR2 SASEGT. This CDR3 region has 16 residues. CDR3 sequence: CASSSGTTSSYNEQFF. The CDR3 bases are TGTGCCAGCAGTAGCGGGACTACTAGCTCCTACAATGAGCAGTTCTTC.